This T cell receptor (beta chain) originates from a study of human T cells and chemical hapten exposure. A single record per CDR3 protein comes from TCRdb applying MiXCR to the RACE reads. The sample contains 250,000 to 300,000 distinct CDR3 sequences, around 7.3% of which appear only once. As to time point: pre-sensitization, week 0. The sample's treatment: therapeutic diphenylcyclopropenone sensitization with weekly scalp DPC. The CDR3 is made up of 15 amino acids. The germline gives CDR1 LGHNA, CDR2 YSLEER. V dropped 6 bases and J dropped 4; count of bases not matched to a gene: 7. The gene calls are TRBV4-3 and TRBJ1-5, with 9 positions matching TRBD1. The source was whole blood, collected in connection with sensitization to the hapten diphenylcyclopropenone (DPC). The TCR originated in a man younger than 35 with alopecia areata. Some clones in this sample may be carry-over from other donors' samples. The CDR3 coding sequence is TGCGCCAGCAGTCAACAGGGGGCGTCGAATCAGCCCCAGCATTTT. Its translation is CASSQQGASNQPQHF.